This is a list of T cell receptor beta chains from one sample in a study of T cell responses to AZD1222 COVID-19 vaccine. Sequencing was performed with immunoSEQ multiplex PCR; in TCRdb, only in-frame clones are kept and a portion is missing. The profile covers around 53,000 clones, with approximately 85% appearing a single time and roughly a fifth taken by the ten largest. The sample consisted of peripheral blood, taken on day 0 of MenACWY control vaccination. The receptors come from an adult in good health. Both conserved end residues are part of each CDR3. The D gene is left open where the match is weak. Where a row states a size, it is once, few, many or the class of an expanded clone; other rows omit it.

V gene: TRBV7-9; J gene: TRBJ1-4; clone size: .; D gene: .; CDR3 protein: CASSFLGEKLFF; CDR3 DNA: TGTGCCAGCAGCTTTTTGGGAGAAAAACTGTTTTTT
V gene: TRBV4-3; J gene: TRBJ2-7; clone size: few; D gene: TRBD1; CDR3 protein: CASSQVWRDRGLIRQYF; CDR3 DNA: TGCGCCAGCAGCCAAGTATGGAGGGACAGGGGGTTGATTCGGCAGTACTTC
V gene: TRBV5-4; J gene: TRBJ2-7; clone size: .; D gene: TRBD2; CDR3 protein: CASSLGAGGSYEQYF; CDR3 DNA: TGTGCCAGCAGCTTGGGGGCGGGAGGCTCCTACGAGCAGTACTTC
V gene: TRBV28; J gene: TRBJ1-2; clone size: .; D gene: TRBD1; CDR3 protein: CASRGYQGVYGYTF; CDR3 DNA: TGTGCCAGCAGGGGATACCAGGGGGTCTATGGCTACACCTTC
V gene: TRBV19; J gene: TRBJ1-1; clone size: medium-sized; D gene: .; CDR3 protein: CASSISWWTEAFF; CDR3 DNA: TGTGCCAGTAGTATATCTTGGTGGACTGAAGCTTTCTTT
V gene: TRBV27; J gene: TRBJ2-3; clone size: .; D gene: .; CDR3 protein: CASSFGDTQYF; CDR3 DNA: TGTGCCAGCAGTTTTGGAGATACGCAGTATTTT
V gene: TRBV5-4; J gene: TRBJ1-2; clone size: .; D gene: .; CDR3 protein: CASSLGGGYGYTF; CDR3 DNA: TGTGCCAGCAGCTTGGGCGGGGGCTATGGCTACACCTTC
V gene: TRBV28; J gene: TRBJ2-3; clone size: .; D gene: .; CDR3 protein: CASKDMEDTQYF; CDR3 DNA: TGTGCCAGCAAAGACATGGAAGATACGCAGTATTTT
V gene: TRBV6-5; J gene: TRBJ2-6; clone size: .; D gene: .; CDR3 protein: CASCSRSGANVLTF; CDR3 DNA: TGTGCCAGCTGTTCTCGCTCTGGGGCCAACGTCCTGACTTTC
V gene: TRBV19; J gene: TRBJ1-6; clone size: once; D gene: .; CDR3 protein: CASSISASPLHF; CDR3 DNA: TGTGCCAGTAGTATTTCTGCTTCACCCCTCCACTTT